This TCR beta chain originates from a study of blood T cell repertoires in COVID-19. Study summary: Some COVID-19 samples were acute and others convalescent; all came from the United States, Italy and Spain.

In the original analysis: Cell counts per sample came from amplifying reference gene primers. Produced via immunoSEQ multiplex PCR; TCRdb's table is partial and in-frame only. V, J and clone size reflect that table, while D and trimming were determined from the DNA. The sample has about 140,000 clones, about 85% seen once; the top ten hold more than 1.5%. This CDR3 has 14 residues. V lost 3 bases, J lost 4 bases, and 12 bases lay in between. From germline, CDR1 is LGHNA and CDR2 YSLEER. The rearrangement joins TRBV4-3 to TRBJ1-1, with D perhaps matching TRBD1 (5 bases). This TCR was sampled from a human donor in a cohort sampled during active COVID-19. Material: peripheral blood. CDR3 nucleotides: TGCGCCAGCAGCCATGCGGGGGGAGGCACTGAAGCTTTCTTT. It is translated as CASSHAGGGTEAFF.